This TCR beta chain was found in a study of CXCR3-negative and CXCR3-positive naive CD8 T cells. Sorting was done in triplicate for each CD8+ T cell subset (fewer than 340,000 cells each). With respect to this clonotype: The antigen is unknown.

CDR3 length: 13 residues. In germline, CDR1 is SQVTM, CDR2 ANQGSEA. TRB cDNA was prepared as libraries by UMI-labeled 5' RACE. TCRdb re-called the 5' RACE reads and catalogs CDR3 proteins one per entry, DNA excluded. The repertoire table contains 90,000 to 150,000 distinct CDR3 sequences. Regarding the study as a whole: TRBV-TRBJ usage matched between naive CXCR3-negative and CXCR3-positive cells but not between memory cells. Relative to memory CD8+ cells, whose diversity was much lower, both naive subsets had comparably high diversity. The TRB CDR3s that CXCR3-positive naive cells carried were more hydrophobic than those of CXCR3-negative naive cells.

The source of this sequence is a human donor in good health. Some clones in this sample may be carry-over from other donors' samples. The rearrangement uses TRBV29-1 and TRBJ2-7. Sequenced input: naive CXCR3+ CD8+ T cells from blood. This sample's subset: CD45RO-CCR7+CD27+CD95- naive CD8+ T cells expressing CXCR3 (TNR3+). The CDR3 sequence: CSVEGVGSYEQYF.